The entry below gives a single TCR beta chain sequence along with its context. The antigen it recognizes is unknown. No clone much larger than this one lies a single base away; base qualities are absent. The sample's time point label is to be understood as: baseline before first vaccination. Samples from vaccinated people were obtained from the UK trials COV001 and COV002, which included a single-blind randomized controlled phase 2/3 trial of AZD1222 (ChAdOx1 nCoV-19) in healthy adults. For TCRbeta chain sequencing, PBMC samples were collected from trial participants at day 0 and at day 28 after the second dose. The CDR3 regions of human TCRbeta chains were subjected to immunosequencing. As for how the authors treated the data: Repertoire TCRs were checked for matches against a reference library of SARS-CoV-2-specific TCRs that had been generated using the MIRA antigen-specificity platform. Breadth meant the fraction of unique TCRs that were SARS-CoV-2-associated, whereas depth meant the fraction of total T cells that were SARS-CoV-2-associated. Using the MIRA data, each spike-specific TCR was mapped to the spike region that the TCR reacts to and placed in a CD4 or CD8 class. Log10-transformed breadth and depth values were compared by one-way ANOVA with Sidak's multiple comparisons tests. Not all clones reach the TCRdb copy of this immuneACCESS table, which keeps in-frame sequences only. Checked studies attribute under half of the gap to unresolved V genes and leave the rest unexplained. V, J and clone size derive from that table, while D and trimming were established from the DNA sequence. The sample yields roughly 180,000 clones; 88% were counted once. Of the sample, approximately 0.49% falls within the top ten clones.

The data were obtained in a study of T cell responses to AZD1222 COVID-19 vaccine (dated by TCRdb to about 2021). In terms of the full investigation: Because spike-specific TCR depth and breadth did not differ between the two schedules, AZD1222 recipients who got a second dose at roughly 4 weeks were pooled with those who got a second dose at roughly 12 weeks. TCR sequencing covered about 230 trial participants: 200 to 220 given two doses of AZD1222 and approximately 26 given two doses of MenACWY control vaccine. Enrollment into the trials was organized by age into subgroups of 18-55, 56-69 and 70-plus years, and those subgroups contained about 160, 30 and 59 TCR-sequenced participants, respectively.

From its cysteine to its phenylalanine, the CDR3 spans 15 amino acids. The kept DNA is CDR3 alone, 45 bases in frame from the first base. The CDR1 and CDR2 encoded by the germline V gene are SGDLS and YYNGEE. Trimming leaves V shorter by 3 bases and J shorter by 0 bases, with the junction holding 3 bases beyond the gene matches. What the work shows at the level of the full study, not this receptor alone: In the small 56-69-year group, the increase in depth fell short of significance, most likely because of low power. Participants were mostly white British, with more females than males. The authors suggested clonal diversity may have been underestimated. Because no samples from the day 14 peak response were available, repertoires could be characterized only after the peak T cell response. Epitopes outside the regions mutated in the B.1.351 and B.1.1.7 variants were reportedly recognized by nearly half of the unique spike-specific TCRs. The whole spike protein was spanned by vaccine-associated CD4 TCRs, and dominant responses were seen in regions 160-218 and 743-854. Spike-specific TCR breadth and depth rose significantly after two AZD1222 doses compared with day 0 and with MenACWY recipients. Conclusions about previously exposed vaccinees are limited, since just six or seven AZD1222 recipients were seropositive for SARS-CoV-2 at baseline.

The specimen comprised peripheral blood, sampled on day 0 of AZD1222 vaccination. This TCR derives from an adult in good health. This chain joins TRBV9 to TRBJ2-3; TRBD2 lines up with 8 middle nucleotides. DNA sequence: TGTGCCAGCAGCGAGCCTAGCGGGAGCACAGATACGCAGTATTTT. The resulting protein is CASSEPSGSTDTQYF.